This note documents a single T cell receptor (beta chain) sequence. Antigen specificity is unknown. The identical CDR3 is also encoded by other nucleotide sequences in the sample. Likely unrecorded immune exposures existed in these nominally healthy donors. Germline V gene lookup returns CDR1 SGHRS and CDR2 YFSETQ. There are 14 residues in the CDR3. Trimming cost V 0 bases and J 3 bases, with 10 bases left between them. The sample comes from a study of cytomegalovirus exposure and HLA in healthy donors. Study observations and caveats: Earlier analysis found most TCR beta V segments productive about 87% or about 30% of the time. Later work found that TCR association rates differed between HLA loci; DRB1 had the most and HLA-C the fewest.

PCR was performed using 60 Vbeta and 13 Jbeta primers. Only in-frame clones appear in the TCRdb table, and some are missing; sequencing was by immunoSEQ multiplex PCR. Seen here are about 100,000 clones, about four fifths observed once, and the top ten hold about 2.1%. The specimen was PBMCs. This clonotype was obtained from a woman in her thirties or forties in good health and CMV-seronegative. V usage is TRBV5-1 and J usage is TRBJ2-7; D possibly corresponds to TRBD2 (5 bases). The CDR3 sequence is CASSLASTSYEQYF. CDR3 in DNA: TGCGCCAGCAGCTTGGCTAGCACGAGCTACGAGCAGTACTTC.